This T cell receptor (beta chain) derives from a study of PD-1 blockade in classical Hodgkin lymphoma. Germline V gene lookup returns CDR1 MNHNS and CDR2 SASEGT. V was cut by 6 bases and J by 2 bases, with 13 bases left in between. This CDR3 spans 14 amino acids. Assay: immunoSEQ multiplex PCR; the TCRdb copy retains only in-frame clones and omits some. The table shows under 110,000 clones, with about 89% occurring only once. After autologous stem cell transplantation all patients relapsed, and prior brentuximab vedotin exposure differed between cohorts. The sequence was obtained from a human donor with classical Hodgkin lymphoma. Source: peripheral blood mononuclear cells (PBMCs), taken before the second cycle of nivolumab. The chain is built from TRBV6-1 and TRBJ1-2, with D uncertain. The CDR3 protein is CASSPWTDNYGYTF. DNA of the CDR3: TGTGCCAGCAGCCCTTGGACCGACAACTATGGCTACACCTTC.